This entry describes one T cell receptor beta chain. Its antigen remains unidentified. The CDR3 length is 15 residues. V was pared by 0 bases and J by 2 bases, with 3 bases of the junction left unmatched. Amplification used 60 Vbeta primers and 13 Jbeta primers. Generated by immunoSEQ multiplex PCR, the TCRdb table keeps only in-frame clones and is missing some. Here the sample spans 95,000 to 150,000 clones, around 80% being singletons. These data originate in a study of cytomegalovirus exposure and HLA in healthy donors. General study results and limits: The productive fraction for most TCR beta V segments was about 90% or about 30% in an earlier analysis.

The source of this sequence is a woman aged 40 to 50 in good health and CMV-seropositive. Sequenced input: PBMCs. This chain uses TRBV23-1 with TRBJ2-7; 8 bases fit TRBD2. TRBV23-1 is classed as an ORF, of uncertain function. This chain's CDR3 is CASSQSTSEAYEQYF. CDR3 in DNA: TGCGCCAGCAGTCAATCGACTAGCGAGGCCTACGAGCAGTACTTC.